The sequence of this T cell receptor (beta chain) was determined in a study of T-cell memory formation after mild COVID-19. Overall study findings and caveats: Shrinking CD4+ clones resided mostly in CM and EM, and CD8+ ones in EMRA.

Using constant-segment primers, 5'RACE produced TCR alpha and TCR beta cDNA libraries carrying sample barcodes and UMIs. A single record per CDR3 protein comes from TCRdb applying MiXCR to the 5' RACE reads. Of 470,000 or so distinct CDR3 sequences in the sample, around a quarter were seen once. The sample holds a few counts of this clonotype. Its antigen is unknown. Source material: PBMCs or a T cell subset sorted from them (not recorded which). The TCR sequence derives from an adult woman who had mild COVID-19 (a few samples of this study predate the infection). Cell type and time point are not known.

CDR3 sequence (DNA): TGTGCCAGCAGCAAGCCACCCGCCCTGGGTTTGGAGCAGTTCTTC. The encoded protein is CASSKPPALGLEQFF. The V gene is TRBV21-1, the J gene TRBJ2-1; the D call of TRBD2 is as the table states it, not checked on the DNA. TRBV21-1 is classified as a pseudogene. This CDR3 has 15 amino acids.